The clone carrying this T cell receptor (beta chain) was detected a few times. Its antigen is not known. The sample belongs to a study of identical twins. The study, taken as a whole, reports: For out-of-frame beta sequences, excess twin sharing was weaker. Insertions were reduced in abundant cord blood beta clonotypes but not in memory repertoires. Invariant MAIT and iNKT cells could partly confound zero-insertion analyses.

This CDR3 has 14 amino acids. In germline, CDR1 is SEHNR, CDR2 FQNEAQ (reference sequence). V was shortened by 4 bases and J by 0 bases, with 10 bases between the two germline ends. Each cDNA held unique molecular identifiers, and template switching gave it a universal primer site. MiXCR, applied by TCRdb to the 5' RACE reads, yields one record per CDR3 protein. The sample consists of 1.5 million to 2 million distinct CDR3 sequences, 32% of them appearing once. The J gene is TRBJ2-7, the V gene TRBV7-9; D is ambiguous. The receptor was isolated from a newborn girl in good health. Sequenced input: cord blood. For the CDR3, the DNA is TGTGCCAGCAGCTCCATACGACCCTCCTACGAGCAGTACTTC. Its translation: CASSSIRPSYEQYF.